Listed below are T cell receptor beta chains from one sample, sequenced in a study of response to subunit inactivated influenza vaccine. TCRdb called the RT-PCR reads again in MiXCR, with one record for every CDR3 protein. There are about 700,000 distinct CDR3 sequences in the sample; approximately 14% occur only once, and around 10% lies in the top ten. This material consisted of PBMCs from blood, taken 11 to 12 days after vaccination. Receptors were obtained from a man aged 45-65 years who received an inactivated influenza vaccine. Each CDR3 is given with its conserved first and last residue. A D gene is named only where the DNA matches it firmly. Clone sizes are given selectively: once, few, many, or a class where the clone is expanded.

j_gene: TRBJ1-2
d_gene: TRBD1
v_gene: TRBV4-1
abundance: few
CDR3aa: CASSQDLSRGHWGYTF
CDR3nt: TGCGCCAGCAGCCAAGACTTGTCCAGGGGGCATTGGGGCTACACCTTC

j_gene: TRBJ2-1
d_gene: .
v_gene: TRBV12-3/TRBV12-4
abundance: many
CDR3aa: CASSDSFAAKTYNEQFF
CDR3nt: TGTGCCAGCAGCGATTCGTTCGCGGCCAAAACCTACAATGAGCAGTTCTTC

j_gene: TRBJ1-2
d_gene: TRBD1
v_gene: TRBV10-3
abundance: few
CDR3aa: CAISPGGTYGYTF
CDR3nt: TGTGCCATCAGCCCAGGGGGCACTTATGGCTACACCTTC

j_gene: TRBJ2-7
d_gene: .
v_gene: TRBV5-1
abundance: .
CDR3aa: CASSLAGGGSDEQYF
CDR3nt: TGCGCCAGCAGCTTGGCCGGGGGAGGTAGCGACGAGCAGTACTTC

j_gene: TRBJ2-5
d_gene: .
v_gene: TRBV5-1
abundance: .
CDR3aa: CASSPSDRIETQYF
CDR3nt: TGCGCCAGCAGCCCCTCCGACAGGATAGAGACCCAGTACTTC

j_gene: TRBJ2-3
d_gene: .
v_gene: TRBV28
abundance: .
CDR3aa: CASSLGRLDTDTQYF
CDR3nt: TGTGCCAGCAGTCTGGGACGTCTAGACACAGATACGCAGTATTTT

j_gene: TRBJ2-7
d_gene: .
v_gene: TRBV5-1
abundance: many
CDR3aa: CASSFDPSYEQYF
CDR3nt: TGCGCCAGCAGCTTTGACCCTTCCTACGAGCAGTACTTC

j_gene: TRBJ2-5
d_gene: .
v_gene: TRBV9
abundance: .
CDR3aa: CASSVSSLGETQYF
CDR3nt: TGTGCCAGCAGCGTCAGCTCTTTGGGAGAGACCCAGTACTTC

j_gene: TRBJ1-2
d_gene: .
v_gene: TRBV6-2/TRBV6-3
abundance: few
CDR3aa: CASSYTTHGYTF
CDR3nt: TGTGCCAGCAGTTACACTACCCATGGCTACACCTTC

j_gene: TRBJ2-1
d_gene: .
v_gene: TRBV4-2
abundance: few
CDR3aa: CASSQDGAITYNEQFF
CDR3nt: TGTGCCAGCAGCCAAGATGGGGCCATAACCTACAATGAGCAGTTCTTC

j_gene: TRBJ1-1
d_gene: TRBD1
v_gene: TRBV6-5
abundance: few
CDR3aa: CASSYRRDRVDTEAFF
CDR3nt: TGTGCCAGCAGTTACAGGCGGGACAGGGTGGACACTGAAGCTTTCTTT

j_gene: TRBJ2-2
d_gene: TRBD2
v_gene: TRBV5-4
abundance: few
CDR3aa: CASSFPSGGPGTGELFF
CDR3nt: TGTGCCAGCAGCTTTCCCAGCGGGGGGCCGGGCACCGGGGAGCTGTTTTTT

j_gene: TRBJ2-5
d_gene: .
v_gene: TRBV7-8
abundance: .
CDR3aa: CASSLADYGKGETQYF
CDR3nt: TGTGCCAGCAGCTTAGCGGACTACGGAAAGGGAGAGACCCAGTACTTC

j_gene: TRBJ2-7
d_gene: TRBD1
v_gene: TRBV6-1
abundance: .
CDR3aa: CASIRGTGVSYEQYF
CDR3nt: TGTGCCAGCATCCGGGGGACAGGAGTATCCTACGAGCAGTACTTC

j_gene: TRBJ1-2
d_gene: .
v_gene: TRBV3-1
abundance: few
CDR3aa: CASSQLVGSGYTF
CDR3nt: TGTGCCAGCAGCCAACTGGTGGGGAGTGGCTACACCTTC

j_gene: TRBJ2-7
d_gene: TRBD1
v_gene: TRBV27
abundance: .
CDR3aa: CASSLLGTGGGYEQYF
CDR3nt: TGTGCCAGCAGTTTACTCGGGACAGGGGGCGGATACGAGCAGTACTTC

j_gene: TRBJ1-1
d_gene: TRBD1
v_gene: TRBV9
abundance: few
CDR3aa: CASSVFGQGEAFF
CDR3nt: TGTGCCAGCAGCGTATTTGGACAGGGAGAAGCTTTCTTT

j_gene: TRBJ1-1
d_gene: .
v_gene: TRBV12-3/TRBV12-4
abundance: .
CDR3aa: CASNPSSTANTEAFF
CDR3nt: TGTGCCAGCAACCCATCTTCGACAGCGAACACTGAAGCTTTCTTT

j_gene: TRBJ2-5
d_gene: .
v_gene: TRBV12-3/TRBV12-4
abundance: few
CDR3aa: CASSLEARVETQYF
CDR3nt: TGTGCCAGCAGTTTAGAGGCCAGGGTGGAGACCCAGTACTTC

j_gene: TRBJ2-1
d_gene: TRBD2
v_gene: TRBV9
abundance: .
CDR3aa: CASSLTSGAFYNEQFF
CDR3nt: TGTGCCAGCAGCTTAACTAGCGGGGCCTTCTACAATGAGCAGTTCTTC

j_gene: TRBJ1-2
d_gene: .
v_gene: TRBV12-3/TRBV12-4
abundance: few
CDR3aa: CASSDTGIFTYGYTF
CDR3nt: TGTGCCAGCAGCGATACAGGGATCTTCACCTATGGCTACACCTTC

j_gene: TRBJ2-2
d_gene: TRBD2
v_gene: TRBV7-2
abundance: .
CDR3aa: CASSARTSRRHGELFF
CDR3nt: TGTGCCAGCAGCGCCCGGACTAGCCGACGTCACGGGGAGCTGTTTTTT

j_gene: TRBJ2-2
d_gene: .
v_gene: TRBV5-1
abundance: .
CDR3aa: CASSLALIGSTGELFF
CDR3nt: TGCGCCAGCAGCTTGGCTCTTATCGGCAGCACCGGGGAGCTGTTTTTT

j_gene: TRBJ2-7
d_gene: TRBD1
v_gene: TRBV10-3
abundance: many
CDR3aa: CAIGQVLSYEQYF
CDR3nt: TGTGCCATCGGACAGGTTCTTTCCTACGAGCAGTACTTC

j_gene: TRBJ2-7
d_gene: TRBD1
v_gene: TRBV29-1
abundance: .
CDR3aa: CSVEEEGTGGYEQYF
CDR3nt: TGCAGCGTTGAAGAGGAAGGGACAGGGGGATACGAGCAGTACTTC

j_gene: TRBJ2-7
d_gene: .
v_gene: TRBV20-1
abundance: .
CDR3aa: CSAPGQTSEQYF
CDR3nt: TGCAGTGCACCCGGGCAGACCAGCGAGCAGTACTTC

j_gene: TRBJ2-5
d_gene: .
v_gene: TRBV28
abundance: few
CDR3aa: CASSLGGTGPGTQYF
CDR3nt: TGTGCCAGCAGTTTAGGCGGGACCGGCCCAGGGACCCAGTACTTC

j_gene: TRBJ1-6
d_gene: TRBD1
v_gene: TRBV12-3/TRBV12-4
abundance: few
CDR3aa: CASSFAGGKRNSPLHF
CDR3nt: TGTGCCAGCAGTTTTGCAGGGGGCAAGCGTAATTCACCCCTCCACTTT

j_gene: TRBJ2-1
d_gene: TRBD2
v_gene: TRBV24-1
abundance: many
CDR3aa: CATSDETSGRALDEQFF
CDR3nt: TGTGCCACCAGTGATGAGACTAGCGGGAGGGCCTTGGATGAGCAGTTCTTC

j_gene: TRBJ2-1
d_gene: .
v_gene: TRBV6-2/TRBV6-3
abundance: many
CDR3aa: CASSYSPPDGLYNEQFF
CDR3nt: TGTGCCAGCAGTTACTCCCCTCCGGACGGCCTCTACAATGAGCAGTTCTTC

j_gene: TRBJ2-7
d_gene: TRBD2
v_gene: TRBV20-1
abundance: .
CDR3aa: CSAGLGDAYEQYF
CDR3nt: TGCAGTGCTGGACTAGGTGATGCCTACGAGCAGTACTTC

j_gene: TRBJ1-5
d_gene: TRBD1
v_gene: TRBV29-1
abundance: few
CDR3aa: CSVAGDSGNQPQHF
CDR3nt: TGCAGCGTTGCAGGGGACAGTGGCAATCAGCCCCAGCATTTT

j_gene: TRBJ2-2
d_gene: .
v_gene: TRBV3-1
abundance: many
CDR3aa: CASSQVGTGELFF
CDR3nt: TGTGCCAGCAGCCAAGTAGGCACCGGGGAGCTGTTTTTT

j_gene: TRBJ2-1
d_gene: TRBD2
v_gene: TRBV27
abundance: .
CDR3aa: CASSFIGTSGRGEQFF
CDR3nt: TGTGCCAGCAGTTTTATTGGGACTAGCGGGAGGGGGGAGCAGTTCTTC

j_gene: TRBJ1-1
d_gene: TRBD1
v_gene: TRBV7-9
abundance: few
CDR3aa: CASSWDRSTEAFF
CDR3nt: TGTGCCAGCAGCTGGGACAGGAGCACTGAAGCTTTCTTT

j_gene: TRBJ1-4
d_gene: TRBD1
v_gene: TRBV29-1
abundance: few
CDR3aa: CSVQARQGSFEEKLFF
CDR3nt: TGCAGCGTCCAAGCGCGACAGGGCAGCTTTGAAGAAAAACTGTTTTTT

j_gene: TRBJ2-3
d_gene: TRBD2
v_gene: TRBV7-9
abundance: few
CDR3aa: CASSFRGRSADTQYF
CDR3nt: TGTGCCAGCAGCTTCCGCGGGAGGTCAGCAGATACGCAGTATTTT

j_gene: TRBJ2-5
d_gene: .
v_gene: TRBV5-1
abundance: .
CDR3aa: CASSIGLQETQYF
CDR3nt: TGCGCCAGCAGCATAGGCCTCCAAGAGACCCAGTACTTC

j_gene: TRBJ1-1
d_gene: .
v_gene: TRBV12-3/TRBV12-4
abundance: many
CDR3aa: CASSLGVRTEAFF
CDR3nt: TGTGCCAGCAGTTTAGGGGTGAGGACTGAAGCTTTCTTT

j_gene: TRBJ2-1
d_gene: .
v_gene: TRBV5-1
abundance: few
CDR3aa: CASSPGNSKAPIGFF
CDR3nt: TGCGCCAGCAGCCCCGGGAACTCGAAAGCCCCGATTGGGTTCTTC

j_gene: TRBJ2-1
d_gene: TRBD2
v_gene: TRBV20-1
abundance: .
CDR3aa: CSARPTSGSSYNEQFF
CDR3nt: TGCAGTGCTAGGCCCACTAGCGGGAGCTCCTACAATGAGCAGTTCTTC

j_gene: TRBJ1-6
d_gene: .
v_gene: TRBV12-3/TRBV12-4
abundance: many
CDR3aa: CASSLAGASPLHF
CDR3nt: TGTGCCAGCAGTTTAGCTGGCGCTTCACCCCTCCACTTT

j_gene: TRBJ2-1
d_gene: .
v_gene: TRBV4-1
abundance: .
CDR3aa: CASSQALRGVDNEQFF
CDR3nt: TGCGCCAGCAGCCAAGCACTTAGGGGGGTAGACAATGAGCAGTTCTTC

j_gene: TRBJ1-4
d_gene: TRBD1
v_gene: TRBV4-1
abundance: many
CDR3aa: CASSHRDRPSNEKLFF
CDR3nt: TGCGCCAGCAGCCACAGGGACAGGCCGTCTAATGAAAAACTGTTTTTT

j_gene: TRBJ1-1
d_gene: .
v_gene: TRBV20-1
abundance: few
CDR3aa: CSAKAPLNTEAFF
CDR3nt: TGCAGTGCTAAGGCCCCCTTGAACACTGAAGCTTTCTTT

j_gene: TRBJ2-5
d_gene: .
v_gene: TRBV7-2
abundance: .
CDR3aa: CASSLVGSGQETQYF
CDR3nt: TGTGCCAGCAGCTTAGTAGGTAGCGGACAAGAGACCCAGTACTTC

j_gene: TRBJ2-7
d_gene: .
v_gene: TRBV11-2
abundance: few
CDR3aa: CASSLGFVGASYEQYF
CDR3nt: TGTGCCAGCAGCTTAGGATTCGTAGGGGCGTCCTACGAGCAGTACTTC

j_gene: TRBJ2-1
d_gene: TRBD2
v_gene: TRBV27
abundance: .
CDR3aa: CASSRLGGRYNEQFF
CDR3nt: TGTGCCAGCAGTCGTTTGGGCGGGAGGTACAATGAGCAGTTCTTC

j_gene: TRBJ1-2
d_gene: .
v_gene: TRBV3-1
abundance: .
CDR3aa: CASMDGLGYTF
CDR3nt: TGTGCCAGCATGGACGGACTTGGCTACACCTTC

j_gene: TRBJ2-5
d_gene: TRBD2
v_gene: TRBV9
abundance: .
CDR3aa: CASSVSFARGGAKETQYF
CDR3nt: TGTGCCAGCAGCGTAAGCTTTGCCCGCGGGGGGGCCAAAGAGACCCAGTACTTC

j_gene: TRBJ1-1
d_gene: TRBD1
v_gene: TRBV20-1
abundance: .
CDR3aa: CSARGLDRRTEAFF
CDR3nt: TGCAGTGCTAGAGGTTTGGACAGGCGCACTGAAGCTTTCTTT

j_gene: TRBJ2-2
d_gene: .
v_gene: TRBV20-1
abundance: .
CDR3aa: CSARLPGDDAGELFF
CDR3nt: TGCAGTGCTAGATTGCCGGGGGACGACGCCGGGGAGCTGTTTTTT

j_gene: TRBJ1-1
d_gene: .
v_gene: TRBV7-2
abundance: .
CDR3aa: CASSLRSKSTEAFF
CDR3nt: TGTGCCAGCAGCTTAAGGTCTAAGAGCACTGAAGCTTTCTTT

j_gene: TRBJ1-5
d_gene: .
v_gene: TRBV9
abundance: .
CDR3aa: CASSVESGNQPQHF
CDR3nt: TGTGCCAGCAGCGTAGAGTCCGGCAACCAGCCCCAGCATTTT

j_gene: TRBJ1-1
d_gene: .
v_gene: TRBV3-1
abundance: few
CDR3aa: CASYDRTGNTEAFF
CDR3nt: TGTGCCAGCTATGACCGGACGGGAAACACTGAAGCTTTCTTT

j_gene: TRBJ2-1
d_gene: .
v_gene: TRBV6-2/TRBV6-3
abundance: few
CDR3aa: CASSRILDSGNEQFF
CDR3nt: TGTGCCAGCAGTCGAATTCTAGACTCCGGGAATGAGCAGTTCTTC

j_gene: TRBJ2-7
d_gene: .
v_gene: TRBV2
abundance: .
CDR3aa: CASSALVRAEQYF
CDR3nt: TGTGCCAGCAGTGCCCTGGTGAGGGCCGAGCAGTACTTC

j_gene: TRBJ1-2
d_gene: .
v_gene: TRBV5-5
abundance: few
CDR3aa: CASSLRPGQLSYGYTF
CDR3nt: TGTGCCAGCAGCTTGCGCCCGGGACAACTATCCTATGGCTACACCTTC

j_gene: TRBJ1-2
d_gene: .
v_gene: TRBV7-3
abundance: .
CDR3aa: CASSLTGGVNYGYTF
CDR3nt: TGTGCCAGCAGCTTAACCGGTGGGGTCAACTATGGCTACACCTTC